One T cell receptor (beta chain) is described in this entry. The antigen is undetermined. These data come from a study of cytomegalovirus exposure and HLA in healthy donors. Whole-study results and caveats: The study flagged 150 to 200 TCR beta chains as cytomegalovirus-associated.

Germline loops: CDR1 SGHAT, CDR2 FQNNGV. V lost 3 bases and J 10 bases, leaving 11 bases between the germline ends. The CDR3 totals 12 residues. PCR involved 60 Vbeta and 13 Jbeta primers. The data were produced by immunoSEQ multiplex PCR, yet TCRdb's version contains in-frame clones alone and is incomplete. The sample holds over 200,000 clones, over 65% seen once. The TCR sequence derives from a human donor in good health. The genes are TRBV11-2 and TRBJ2-3; D remains ambiguous. Sample: PBMCs. The CDR3 spells CASSLSDLAQYF. In DNA, the CDR3 is TGTGCCAGCAGCTTGAGTGACCTAGCGCAGTATTTT. The full variable domain, rest sourced from reference TRBV11-2 and TRBJ2-3, is EAGVAQSPRYKIIEKRQSVAFWCNPISGHATLYWYQQILGQGPKLLIQFQNNGVVDDSQLPKDRFSAERLKGVDSTLKIQPAKLEDSAVYLCASSLSDLAQYFGPGTRLTVL.